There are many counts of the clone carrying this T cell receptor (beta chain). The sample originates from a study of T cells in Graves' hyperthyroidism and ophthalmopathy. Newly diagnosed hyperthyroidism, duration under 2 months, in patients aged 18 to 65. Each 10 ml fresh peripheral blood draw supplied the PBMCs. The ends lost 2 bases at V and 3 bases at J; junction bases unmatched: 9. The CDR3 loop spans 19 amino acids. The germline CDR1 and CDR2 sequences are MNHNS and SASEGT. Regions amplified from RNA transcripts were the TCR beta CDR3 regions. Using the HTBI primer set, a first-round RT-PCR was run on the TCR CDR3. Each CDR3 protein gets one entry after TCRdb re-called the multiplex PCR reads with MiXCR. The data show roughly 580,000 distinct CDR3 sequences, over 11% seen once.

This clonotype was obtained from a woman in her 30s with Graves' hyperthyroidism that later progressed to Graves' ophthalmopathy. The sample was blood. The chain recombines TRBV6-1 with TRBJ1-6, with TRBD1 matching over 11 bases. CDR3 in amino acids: CASSELGTGGGHYNSPLHF. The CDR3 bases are TGTGCCAGCAGTGAATTGGGGACAGGGGGGGGGCACTATAATTCACCCCTCCACTTT.